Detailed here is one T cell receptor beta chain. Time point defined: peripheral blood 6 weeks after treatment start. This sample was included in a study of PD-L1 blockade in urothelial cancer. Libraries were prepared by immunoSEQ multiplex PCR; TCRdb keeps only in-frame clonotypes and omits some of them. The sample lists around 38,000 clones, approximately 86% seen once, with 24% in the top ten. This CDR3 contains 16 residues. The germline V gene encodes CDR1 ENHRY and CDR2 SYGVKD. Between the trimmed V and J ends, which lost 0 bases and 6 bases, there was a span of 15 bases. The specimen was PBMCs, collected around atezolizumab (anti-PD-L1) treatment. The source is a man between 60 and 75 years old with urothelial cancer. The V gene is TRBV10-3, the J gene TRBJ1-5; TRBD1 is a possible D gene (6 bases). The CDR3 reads CAISESMIQGGQPQHF. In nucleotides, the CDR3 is TGTGCCATCAGTGAGTCTATGATACAGGGCGGTCAGCCCCAGCATTTT.